These 9 T cell receptor beta chains were sequenced from one sample in a study of T cells in Graves' hyperthyroidism and ophthalmopathy. Researchers amplified the TCR beta CDR3 regions from RNA transcripts. The HTBI primer set served for first-round RT-PCR of the TCR CDR3. TCRdb independently ran MiXCR on the multiplex PCR reads; one entry per CDR3 protein. The sample has roughly 160,000 distinct CDR3 sequences, 9.4% seen once. Specimen: blood. These receptors originate from a young woman with Graves' hyperthyroidism that later progressed to Graves' ophthalmopathy.

This clonotype was seen many times. The rearrangement joins TRBV7-8 to TRBJ2-7; D uncertain. V was clipped by 1 base and J by 6 bases, with 7 bases between them. CDR3 size: 12 residues. Germline CDR1 is SGHVS and CDR2 is FQNEAQ. The CDR3 reads CASSLGGSEQYF. The CDR3 DNA sequence: TGTGCCAGCAGCTTAGGGGGAAGCGAGCAGTACTTC.

This chain uses TRBV20-1 with TRBJ2-5; D is unresolved. V lost 3 bases to trimming and J lost 7 bases, with 12 bases between them. Germline V CDR1 and CDR2: DFQATT, SNEGSKA (reference sequence). CDR3 size: 12 residues. CDR3 loop: CSAREKVGTQYF. Here the CDR3 DNA reads TGCAGTGCTAGGGAAAAGGTCGGGACCCAGTACTTC.

At least ten counts were recorded for this clonotype. V is TRBV19 and J is TRBJ2-1, with 9 bases identical to TRBD2. The CDR3 totals 18 residues. Germline CDR1 and CDR2: LNHDA and SQIVND (reference sequence). J was trimmed by 0 bases and V by 4 bases; bases with no gene match: 10. The CDR3 sequence: CASSTSGTSSSSYNEQFF. CDR3 coding DNA: TGTGCCAGTAGTACCTCCGGGACTAGCAGCAGCTCCTACAATGAGCAGTTCTTC.

Comments on this clonotype: A read error may account for a junction end that differs from germline. The V call is TRBV4-1, the J call TRBJ2-1; D is ambiguous. The CDR3 is made up of 16 amino acids. The germline V gene encodes CDR1 MGHRA and CDR2 YSYEKL. CDR3 in DNA: TGCGCCGGCAGCCAAGTTGATATGGTATCCTACAATGAGCAGTTCTTC. This sequence encodes CAGSQVDMVSYNEQFF.

This clonotype has only a few counts. The chain has TRBV2 and TRBJ2-6; TRBD1 or TRBD2 may be the D gene (6 bases each). From germline, CDR1 is SNHLY and CDR2 FYNNEI. This CDR3 comprises 18 residues. V was shortened by 6 bases and J by 0 bases, with 18 bases between the two germline ends. The CDR3 DNA reads as TGTGCCAGCAGAAAGGGGGGCCTGGTGGCCTCTGGGGCCAACGTCCTGACTTTC. Translating gives CASRKGGLVASGANVLTF.

This clonotype came up many times. The gene calls are TRBV20-1 and TRBJ2-5, with 9 bases aligning to TRBD1. The germline gives CDR1 DFQATT, CDR2 SNEGSKA (reference sequence). There are 15 residues in the CDR3. V lost 5 bases, J lost 5 bases, and 12 bases stayed unmatched. CDR3 sequence (DNA): TGCAGTGCTTCCTGGGACAGGGAGGTTCTTGAGACCCAGTACTTC. This sequence encodes CSASWDREVLETQYF.

This clonotype was detected many times. The CDR3 sequence: CASSLAIGQGSEQYF. The CDR3 DNA is TGTGCCAGCAGCTTAGCGATAGGACAGGGTAGCGAGCAGTACTTC. V is TRBV7-8 and J is TRBJ2-7; 8 nucleotides match TRBD1. Germline V lookup: CDR1 SGHVS, CDR2 FQNEAQ. The length of the CDR3 is 15 residues. The trim removed 0 bases at V and 6 bases at J, leaving 7 bases unmatched.

This clonotype was recorded at least ten times. The gene calls are TRBV29-1 and TRBJ1-5; D is ambiguous. The CDR3 covers 14 residues. Germline values: CDR1 SQVTM, CDR2 ANQGSEA. Trimming took 7 bases from V and 2 from J, leaving 15 bases between them. In DNA form, the CDR3 reads TGCAGCGCTGGGTACGGGGTGGGCAATCAGCCCCAGCATTTT. It specifies CSAGYGVGNQPQHF.

This clonotype was recorded at least ten times. The V call is TRBV28, the J call TRBJ1-4; a weak D match, TRBD1 (5 bases). Germline V gene lookup returns CDR1 MDHEN and CDR2 SYDVKM. V lost 5 bases and J lost 3, with 13 bases in between. The CDR3 covers 15 residues. The chain's CDR3 is CASSLVGAANEKLFF. CDR3 sequence (DNA): TGTGCCAGCAGTCTAGTAGGGGCGGCTAATGAAAAACTGTTTTTT.